The T cell receptor beta chain described here comes from a study of cytomegalovirus exposure and HLA in healthy donors. Study-level results: According to an earlier analysis, most TCR beta V segments yielded productive rearrangements about 87% or about 30% of the time.

Primers included in the PCR were 60 Vbeta and 13 Jbeta primers. This table comes from immunoSEQ multiplex PCR, and its TCRdb copy is limited to in-frame clones, with some not included. The sample holds about 200,000 clones; 70% to 85% are singletons and the top ten take around 4.8%. From germline, CDR1 is MNHEY and CDR2 SVGAGI. This CDR3 is built from 15 residues. With V trimmed by 7 bases and J by 0 bases, 8 bases remained unmatched. Comment on this clone: What it recognizes is unknown.

The TCR sequence derives from a woman aged 25 to 45 in good health and CMV-seropositive. J is TRBJ1-2 and V is TRBV6-5; TRBD1 matches at 7 bases. Material for sequencing was PBMCs. CDR3 residues: CASTPVGQTNYGYTF. The CDR3 coding sequence is TGTGCCAGCACCCCTGTGGGACAGACTAACTATGGCTACACCTTC.